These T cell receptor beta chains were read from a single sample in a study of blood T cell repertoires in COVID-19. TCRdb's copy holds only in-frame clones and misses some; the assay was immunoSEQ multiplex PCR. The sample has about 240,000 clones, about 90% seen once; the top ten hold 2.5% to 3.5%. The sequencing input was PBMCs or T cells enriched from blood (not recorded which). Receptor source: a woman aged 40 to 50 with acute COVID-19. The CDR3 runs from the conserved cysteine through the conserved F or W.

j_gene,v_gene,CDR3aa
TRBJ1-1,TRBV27,CASSSRVEAFF
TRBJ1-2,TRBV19,CASSIGDREYGYTF
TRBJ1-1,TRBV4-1,CASSQEPGTGDEAFF
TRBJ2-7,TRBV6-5,CASSIALESSYEQYF
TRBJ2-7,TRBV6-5,CASSYTQDRKYEQYF
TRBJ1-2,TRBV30,CAWSQESGGGYTF
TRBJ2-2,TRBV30,CAWNSGRAHTGELFF
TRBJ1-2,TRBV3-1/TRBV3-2,CASSQVGDGYTF
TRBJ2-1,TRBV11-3,CASSLRPGLGYEQFF
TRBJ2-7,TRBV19,CASSIEGAEQYF
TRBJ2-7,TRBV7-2,CASSRILDSEQYF
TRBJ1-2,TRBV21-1,CASSKGQGARGNYGYTF
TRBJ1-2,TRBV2,CASSEWTGVYGYTF
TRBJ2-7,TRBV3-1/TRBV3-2,CASTQVQGDSYEQYF
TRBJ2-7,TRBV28,CASSLSSGTGALKQYF
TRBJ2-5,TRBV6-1,CASSELGQGGRETQYF
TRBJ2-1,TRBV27,CASGGYNEQFF
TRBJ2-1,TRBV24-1,CATSGGSRGSHNEQFF
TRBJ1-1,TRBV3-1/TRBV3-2,CASSQGRMEWQGTEAFF
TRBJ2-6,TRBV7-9,CASSHPEGGSIGANVLTF
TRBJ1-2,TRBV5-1,CASSLGQGARGYTF
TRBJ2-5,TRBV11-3,CASRRTSGRYQETQYF
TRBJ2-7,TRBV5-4,CASSSYGVSSYEQYF
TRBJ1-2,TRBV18,CASSPEGNGYTF
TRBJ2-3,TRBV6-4,CASSDSTGVGTQYF
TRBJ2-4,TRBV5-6,CASSRVGVAKNIQYF
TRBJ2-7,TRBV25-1,CASSLTSGYEQYF
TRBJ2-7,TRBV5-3,CARSARLAGAYEQYF
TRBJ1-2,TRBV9,CASSVGPGGEDGYTF
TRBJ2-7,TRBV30,CAWVSYEQYF
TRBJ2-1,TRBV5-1,CASSGGTSGSGEQFF
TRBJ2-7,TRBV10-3,CAISESRTGNYEQYF
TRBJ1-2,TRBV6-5,CASSYTTGEKDGYTF
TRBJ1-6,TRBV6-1,CASSEDRGRYSPLHF
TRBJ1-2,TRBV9,CASSPKAQVSYGYTF
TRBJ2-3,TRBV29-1,CSVERDSTDTQYF
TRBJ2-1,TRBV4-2,CASSQESGSGHNEQFF
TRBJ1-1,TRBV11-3,CASSSGPVGAFF
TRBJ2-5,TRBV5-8,CASNNEGQGDHAETQYF
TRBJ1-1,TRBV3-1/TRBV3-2,CASSQVGDTEAFF